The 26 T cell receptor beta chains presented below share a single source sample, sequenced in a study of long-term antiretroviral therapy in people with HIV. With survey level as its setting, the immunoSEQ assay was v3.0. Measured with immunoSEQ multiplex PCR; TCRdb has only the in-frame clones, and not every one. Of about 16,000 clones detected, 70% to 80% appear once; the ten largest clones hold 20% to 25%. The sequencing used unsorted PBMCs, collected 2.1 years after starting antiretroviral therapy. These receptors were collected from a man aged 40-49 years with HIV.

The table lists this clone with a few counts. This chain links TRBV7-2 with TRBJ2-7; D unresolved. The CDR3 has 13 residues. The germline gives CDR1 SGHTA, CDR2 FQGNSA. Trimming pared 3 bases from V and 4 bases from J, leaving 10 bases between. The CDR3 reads CASSFSGSYEQYF. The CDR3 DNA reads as TGTGCCAGCAGCTTCTCGGGCAGTTACGAGCAGTACTTC.

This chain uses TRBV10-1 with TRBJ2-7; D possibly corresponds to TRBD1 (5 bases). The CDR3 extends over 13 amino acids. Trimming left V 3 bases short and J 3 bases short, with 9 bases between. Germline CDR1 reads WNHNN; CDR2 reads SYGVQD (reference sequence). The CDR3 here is CASSDQGLYEQYF. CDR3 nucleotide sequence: TGCGCCAGCAGTGACCAGGGTCTCTACGAGCAGTACTTC.

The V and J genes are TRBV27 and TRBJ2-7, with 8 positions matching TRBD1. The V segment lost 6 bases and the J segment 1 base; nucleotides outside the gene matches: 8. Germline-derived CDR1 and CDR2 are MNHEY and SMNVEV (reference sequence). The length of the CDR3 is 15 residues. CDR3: CASSPFTGGSYEQYF. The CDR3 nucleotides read TGTGCCAGCAGCCCCTTTACAGGGGGGTCCTACGAGCAGTACTTC.

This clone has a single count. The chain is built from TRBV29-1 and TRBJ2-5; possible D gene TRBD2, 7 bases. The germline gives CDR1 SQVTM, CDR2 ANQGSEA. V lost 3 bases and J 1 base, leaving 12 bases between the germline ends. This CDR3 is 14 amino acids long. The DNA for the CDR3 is TGCAGCGTTGAGGGAGGGGGGTTCCAAGAGACCCAGTACTTC. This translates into CSVEGGGFQETQYF.

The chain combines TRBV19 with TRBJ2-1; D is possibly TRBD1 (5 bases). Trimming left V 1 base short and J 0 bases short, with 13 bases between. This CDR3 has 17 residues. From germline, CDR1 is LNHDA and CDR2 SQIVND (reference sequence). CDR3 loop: CASSIGRASSSYNEQFF. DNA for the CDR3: TGTGCCAGTAGTATAGGCAGGGCCTCGAGCTCCTACAATGAGCAGTTCTTC.

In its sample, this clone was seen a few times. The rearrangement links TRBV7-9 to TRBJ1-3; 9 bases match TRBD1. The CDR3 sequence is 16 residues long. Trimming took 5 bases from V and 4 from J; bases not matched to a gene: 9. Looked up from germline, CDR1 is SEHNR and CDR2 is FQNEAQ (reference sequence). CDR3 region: CASSRADRGYGNTIYF. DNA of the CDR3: TGTGCCAGCAGCCGGGCGGACAGGGGATACGGAAACACCATATATTTT.

DNA of the CDR3: TGTGCCACCAGGATAGCGGGGGGTCACAATGAGCAGTTCTTC. Translating gives CATRIAGGHNEQFF. The V and J genes are TRBV15 and TRBJ2-1; 10 bases are a match to TRBD2. J gave up 5 bases and V 6 bases, and 4 bases lay outside the gene matches. The CDR3 loop spans 14 amino acids. The germline V gene encodes CDR1 LNHNV and CDR2 YYDKDF (reference sequence).

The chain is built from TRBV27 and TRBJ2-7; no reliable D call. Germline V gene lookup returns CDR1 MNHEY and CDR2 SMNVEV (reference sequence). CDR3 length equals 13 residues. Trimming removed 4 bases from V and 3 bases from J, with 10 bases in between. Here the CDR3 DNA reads TGTGCCAGCAGTTCCGCGGAAAGCTACGAGCAGTACTTC. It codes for CASSSAESYEQYF.

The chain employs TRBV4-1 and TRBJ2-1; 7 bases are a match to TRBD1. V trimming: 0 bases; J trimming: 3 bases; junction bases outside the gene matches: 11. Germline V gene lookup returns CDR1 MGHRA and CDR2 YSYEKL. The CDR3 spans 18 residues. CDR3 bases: TGCGCCAGCAGCCAAGACCTCTATCGGACAGGTAACTACAATGAGCAGTTCTTC. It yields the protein CASSQDLYRTGNYNEQFF.

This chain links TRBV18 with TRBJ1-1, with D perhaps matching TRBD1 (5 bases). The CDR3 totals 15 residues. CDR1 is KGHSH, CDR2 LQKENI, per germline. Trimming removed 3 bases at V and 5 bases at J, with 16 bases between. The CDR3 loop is CASSPTQGGGTEAFF. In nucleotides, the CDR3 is TGTGCCAGCTCACCTACCCAGGGAGGCGGTACTGAAGCTTTCTTT. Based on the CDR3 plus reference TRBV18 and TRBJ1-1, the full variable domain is NAGVMQNPRHLVRRRGQEARLRCSPMKGHSHVYWYRQLPEEGLKFMVYLQKENIIDESGMPKERFSAEFPKEGPSILRIQQVVRGDSAAYFCASSPTQGGGTEAFFGQGTRLTVV.

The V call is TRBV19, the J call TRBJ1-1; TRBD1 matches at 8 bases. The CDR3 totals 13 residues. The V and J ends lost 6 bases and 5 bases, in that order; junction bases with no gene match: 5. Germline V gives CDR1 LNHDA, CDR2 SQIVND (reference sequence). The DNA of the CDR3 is TGTGCCAGTAGGGTAGGACAGGGAACTGAAGCTTTCTTT. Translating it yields CASRVGQGTEAFF.

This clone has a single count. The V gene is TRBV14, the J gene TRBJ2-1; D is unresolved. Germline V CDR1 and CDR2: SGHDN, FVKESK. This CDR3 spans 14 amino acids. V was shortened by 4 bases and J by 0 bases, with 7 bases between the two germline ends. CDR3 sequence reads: CASSPLSSYNEQFF. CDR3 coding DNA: TGTGCCAGCAGCCCCCTTAGCTCCTACAATGAGCAGTTCTTC. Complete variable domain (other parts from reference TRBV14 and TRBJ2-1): EAGVTQFPSHSVIEKGQTVTLRCDPISGHDNLYWYRRVMGKEIKFLLHFVKESKQDESGMPNNRFLAERTGGTYSTLKVQPAELEDSGVYFCASSPLSSYNEQFFGPGTRLTVL.

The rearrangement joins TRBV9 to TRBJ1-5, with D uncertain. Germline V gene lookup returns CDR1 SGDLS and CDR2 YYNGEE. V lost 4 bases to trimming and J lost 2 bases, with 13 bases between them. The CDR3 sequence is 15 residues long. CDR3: CASSSSGMGNQPQHF. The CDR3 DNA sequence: TGTGCCAGCAGCTCTTCCGGGATGGGCAATCAGCCCCAGCATTTT. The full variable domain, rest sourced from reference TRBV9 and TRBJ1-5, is DSGVTQTPKHLITATGQRVTLRCSPRSGDLSVYWYQQSLDQGLQFLIQYYNGEERAKGNILERFSAQQFPDLHSELNLSSLELGDSALYFCASSSSGMGNQPQHFGDGTRLSIL.

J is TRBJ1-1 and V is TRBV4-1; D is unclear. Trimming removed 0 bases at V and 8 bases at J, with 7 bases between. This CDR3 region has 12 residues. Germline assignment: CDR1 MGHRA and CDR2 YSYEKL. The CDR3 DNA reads TGCGCCAGCAGCCAAGACCATTCCGAAGCTTTCTTT. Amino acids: CASSQDHSEAFF.

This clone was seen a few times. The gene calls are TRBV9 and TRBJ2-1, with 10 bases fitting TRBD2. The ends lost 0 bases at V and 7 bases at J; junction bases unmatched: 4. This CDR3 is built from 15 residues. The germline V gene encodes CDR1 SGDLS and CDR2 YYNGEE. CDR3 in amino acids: CASSVGAGGSNEQFF. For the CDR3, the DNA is TGTGCCAGCAGCGTAGGAGCGGGAGGGTCTAATGAGCAGTTCTTC.

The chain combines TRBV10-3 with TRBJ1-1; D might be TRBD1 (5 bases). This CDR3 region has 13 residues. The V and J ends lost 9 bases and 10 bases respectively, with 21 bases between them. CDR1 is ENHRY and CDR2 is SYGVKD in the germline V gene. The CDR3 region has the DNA TGTGCCATTTCCTGGGGGGACGGTGGAGGAGCTTTCTTT. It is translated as CAISWGDGGGAFF.

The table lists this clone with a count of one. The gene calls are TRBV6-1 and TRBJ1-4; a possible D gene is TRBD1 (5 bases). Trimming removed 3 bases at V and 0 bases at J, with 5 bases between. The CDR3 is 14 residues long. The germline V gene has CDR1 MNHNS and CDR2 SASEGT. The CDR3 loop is CASSDRATNEKLFF. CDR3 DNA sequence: TGTGCCAGCAGTGACAGGGCAACTAATGAAAAACTGTTTTTT.

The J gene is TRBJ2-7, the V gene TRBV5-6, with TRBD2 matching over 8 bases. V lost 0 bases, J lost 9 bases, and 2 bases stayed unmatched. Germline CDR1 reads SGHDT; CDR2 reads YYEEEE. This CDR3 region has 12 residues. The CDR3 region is CASSLGLAGQYF. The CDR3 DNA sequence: TGTGCCAGCAGCTTGGGGCTAGCGGGGCAGTACTTC.

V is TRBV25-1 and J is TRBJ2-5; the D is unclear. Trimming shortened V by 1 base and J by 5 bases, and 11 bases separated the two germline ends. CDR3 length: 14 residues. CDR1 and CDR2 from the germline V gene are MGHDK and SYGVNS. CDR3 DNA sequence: TGTGCCAGCAGTGAATTAGCAGGAGCGGAGACCCAGTACTTC. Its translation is CASSELAGAETQYF.

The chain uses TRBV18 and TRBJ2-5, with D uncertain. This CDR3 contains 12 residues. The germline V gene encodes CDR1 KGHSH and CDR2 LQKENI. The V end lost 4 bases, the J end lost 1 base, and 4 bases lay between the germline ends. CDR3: CASSLLQETQYF. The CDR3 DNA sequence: TGTGCCAGCTCACTCCTCCAAGAGACCCAGTACTTC.

Here the CDR3 reads CASSTRQGNNSPLHF. CDR3 coding DNA: TGTGCCAGTAGTACCAGACAGGGGAATAATTCACCCCTCCACTTT. V gene TRBV19 combines with J gene TRBJ1-6, with 8 bases that match TRBD1. The CDR3 spans 15 residues. With 4 bases clipped from V and 5 bases from J, the junction kept 4 bases outside the gene matches. Germline V gives CDR1 LNHDA, CDR2 SQIVND (reference sequence).

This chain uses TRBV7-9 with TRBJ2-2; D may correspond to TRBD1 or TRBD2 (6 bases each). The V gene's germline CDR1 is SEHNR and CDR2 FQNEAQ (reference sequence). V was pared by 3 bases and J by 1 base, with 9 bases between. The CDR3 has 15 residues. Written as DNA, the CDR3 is TGTGCCAGCAGCTTGAAGGGGGGGAACACCGGGGAGCTGTTTTTT. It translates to CASSLKGGNTGELFF.

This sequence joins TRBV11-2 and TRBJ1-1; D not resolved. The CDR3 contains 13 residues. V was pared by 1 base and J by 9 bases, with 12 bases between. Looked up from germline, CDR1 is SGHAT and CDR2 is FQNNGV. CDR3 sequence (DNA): TGTGCCAGCAGCTTAGTTAGGCAGGCGCAAGCTTTCTTT. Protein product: CASSLVRQAQAFF.

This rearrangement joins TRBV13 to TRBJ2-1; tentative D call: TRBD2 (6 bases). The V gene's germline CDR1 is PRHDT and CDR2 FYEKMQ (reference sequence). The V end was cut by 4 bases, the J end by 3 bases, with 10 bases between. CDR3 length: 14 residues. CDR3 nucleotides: TGTGCCAGCAGCTCGGGGGACTTCTACAATGAGCAGTTCTTC. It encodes CASSSGDFYNEQFF.

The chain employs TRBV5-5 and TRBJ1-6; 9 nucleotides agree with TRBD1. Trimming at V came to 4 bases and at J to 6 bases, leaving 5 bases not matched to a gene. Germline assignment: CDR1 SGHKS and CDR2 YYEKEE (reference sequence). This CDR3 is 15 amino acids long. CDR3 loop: CASSPGTGINSPLHF. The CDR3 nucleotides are TGTGCCAGCAGCCCCGGGACAGGGATTAATTCACCCCTCCACTTT.

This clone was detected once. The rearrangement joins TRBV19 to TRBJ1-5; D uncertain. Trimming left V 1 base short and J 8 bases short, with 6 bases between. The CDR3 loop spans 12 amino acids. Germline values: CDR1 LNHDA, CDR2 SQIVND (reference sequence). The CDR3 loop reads CASSIGEKPQHF. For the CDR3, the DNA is TGTGCCAGTAGTATAGGAGAAAAGCCCCAGCATTTT.